This T cell receptor beta chain comes out of a study of blood T cell repertoires in COVID-19. Study overall: Acute and convalescent COVID-19 samples came from the United States, Italy and Spain. PBMCs, B-cell-depleted T cells, or T cells were the source of the cDNA or gDNA that made up the material.

Authors' processing steps: Reference gene primer amplification yielded estimated nucleated cell counts. Repertoires were generated with immunoSEQ multiplex PCR, while TCRdb's copy carries only in-frame clones and drops some. For V, J and clone size, that table is used; D and trimming come from the DNA. Found here are 250,000 to 300,000 clones, 89% of them singletons; the top ten hold about 4.6%. The TCR comes from a woman in her forties who had recovered from COVID-19. The sequencing sample was made of peripheral blood.

DNA for the CDR3: TGTGCCAGCAGCTCCCCCACAGGGAGCACCGGGGAGCTGTTTTTT. Its protein is CASSSPTGSTGELFF. This chain connects TRBV7-9 to TRBJ2-2; possibly TRBD1 for D (6 bases). V dropped 4 bases and J dropped 4 bases, with 13 bases sitting between them. The germline gives CDR1 SEHNR, CDR2 FQNEAQ (reference sequence). The CDR3 sequence is 15 residues long. Looking up the rest from reference TRBV7-9 and TRBJ2-2 gives the full variable domain: DTGVSQNPRHKITKRGQNVTFRCDPISEHNRLYWYRQTLGQGPEFLTYFQNEAQLEKSRLLSDRFSAERPKGSFSTLEIQRTEQGDSAMYLCASSSPTGSTGELFFGEGSRLTVL.